The 13 T cell receptor beta chains below were found in one sample sequenced in a study of T-cell memory formation after mild COVID-19. TCRdb analysed the 5' RACE reads with MiXCR anew, one entry per CDR3 protein. Of about 260,000 distinct CDR3 sequences in the sample, 16% are singletons; the top ten hold 20% to 25%. The sequencing input was PBMCs or a T cell subset sorted from them (not recorded which). The source is a man in his late teens or twenties who had mild COVID-19 (a few samples of this study predate the infection). Cell type and time point are not known.

This clonotype was picked up a small number of times. J is TRBJ1-1 and V is TRBV27; D perhaps matches TRBD1 (5 bases). The CDR3 spans 10 residues. V lost 11 bases, J lost 3 bases, and 7 bases lay in between. Looked up from germline, CDR1 is MNHEY and CDR2 is SMNVEV (reference sequence). The CDR3 sequence: CAAGDTEAFF. In DNA form, the CDR3 reads TGTGCCGCGGGGGACACTGAAGCTTTCTTT.

The V call is TRBV5-1, the J call TRBJ2-7; 8 nucleotides line up with TRBD1. Germline CDR1 reads SGHRS; CDR2 reads YFSETQ. V shed 4 bases and J 0 bases; nucleotides not matched to a gene: 9. The CDR3 is 16 amino acids. CDR3: CASSLKNRGASYEQYV. Written as DNA, the CDR3 is TGCGCCAGCAGCCTCAAAAACAGGGGGGCCTCCTACGAGCAGTACGTC.

This clonotype showed up just a few times. V is TRBV6-2 or TRBV6-3 and J is TRBJ2-1, with D perhaps matching TRBD2 (5 bases). V was pared by 2 bases and J by 9 bases, with 14 bases between. The CDR3 totals 14 residues. The germline V gene has CDR1 MNHEY and CDR2 SVGEGT. The CDR3 region is CASSYGTSSGEQFF. CDR3 coding DNA: TGTGCCAGCAGTTACGGCACTAGTAGTGGTGAGCAGTTCTTC.

The chain recombines TRBV6-2 or TRBV6-3 with TRBJ1-6; no firm D call. The V gene's germline CDR1 is MNHEY and CDR2 SVGEGT. V dropped 2 bases and J dropped 7 bases, with 6 bases sitting between them. The CDR3 runs to 13 residues. The CDR3 is CASSYPQNSPLHF. CDR3 DNA: TGTGCCAGCAGTTACCCCCAGAATTCACCCCTCCACTTT.

The chain has TRBV2 and TRBJ1-5; the D is unclear. Germline V CDR1 and CDR2: SNHLY, FYNNEI. V gave up 3 bases and J gave up 6 bases, with 15 bases separating them. This CDR3 has 15 residues. This CDR3 reads CASSDSDGRRQPQHF. The CDR3 DNA follows: TGTGCCAGCAGTGACAGTGACGGCCGGCGTCAGCCCCAGCATTTT.

The J gene is TRBJ2-3, the V gene TRBV6-5; 8 bases fit TRBD2. CDR1 and CDR2 from the germline V gene are MNHEY and SVGAGI. The CDR3 loop spans 12 amino acids. The CDR3 here is CATGGGTDTQYF. CDR3 coding DNA: TGTGCTACCGGGGGGGGTACAGATACGCAGTATTTT.

This chain uses TRBV7-3 with TRBJ2-7; D is perhaps TRBD1 or TRBD2 (5 bases each). The CDR3 has 13 amino acids. The germline gives CDR1 SGHTA, CDR2 FQGTGA. V was clipped by 5 bases and J by 4 bases, with 12 bases between them. The CDR3 coding sequence is TGTGCCAGCAGCCCAGCATGGGGGTACGAGCAGTACTTC. Translated: CASSPAWGYEQYF.

This clonotype turned up a few times. The gene calls are TRBV5-1 and TRBJ2-5; D perhaps matches TRBD2 (6 bases). CDR3 size: 15 residues. Germline-derived CDR1 and CDR2 are SGHRS and YFSETQ. The V end lost 3 bases, the J end lost 5 bases, and 17 bases lay between the germline ends. CDR3: CASSSTGDPGETQYF. The DNA for the CDR3 is TGCGCCAGCAGCTCCACGGGGGACCCGGGGGAGACCCAGTACTTC.

This clonotype was detected only a few times. The chain is built from TRBV28 and TRBJ1-6; maybe TRBD1 (6 bases). The CDR3 length is 15 residues. V was pared by 4 bases and J by 9 bases, with 16 bases between. Germline assignment: CDR1 MDHEN and CDR2 SYDVKM. The CDR3 coding sequence is TGTGCCAGCAGTTCGAACACAGGGCGCGGTTCACCCCTCCACTTT. Amino acid sequence: CASSSNTGRGSPLHF.

This clonotype was picked up a small number of times. The chain uses TRBV9 and TRBJ2-1; D uncertain. Trimming took off 0 bases at V and 4 bases at J, with 17 bases between the two ends. There are 17 residues in the CDR3. CDR1 is SGDLS and CDR2 is YYNGEE in the germline V gene. The CDR3 here is CASSVEVSARTYNEQFF. CDR3 in DNA: TGTGCCAGCAGCGTAGAGGTGTCGGCTCGAACTTACAATGAGCAGTTCTTC. Full variable domain (remainder filled in from reference TRBV9 and TRBJ2-1): DSGVTQTPKHLITATGQRVTLRCSPRSGDLSVYWYQQSLDQGLQFLIQYYNGEERAKGNILERFSAQQFPDLHSELNLSSLELGDSALYFCASSVEVSARTYNEQFFGPGTRLTVL.

This clonotype was seen a single time. The chain carries TRBV5-8 and TRBJ1-5; unclear D gene. CDR3 size: 14 residues. V was pared by 5 bases and J by 0 bases, with 9 bases between. Germline V gene lookup returns CDR1 SGHTS and CDR2 YDEGEE. The CDR3 bases are TGTGCCAGCAGTGCTCAGGTTAGCAATCAGCCCCAGCATTTT. This codes for CASSAQVSNQPQHF.

This clonotype was seen a handful of times. V is TRBV18 and J is TRBJ1-2; D may be TRBD1 (6 bases). The CDR3 is 15 residues long. CDR1 is KGHSH, CDR2 LQKENI, per germline. V was shortened by 2 bases and J by 8 bases, with 18 bases between the two germline ends. In nucleotides, the CDR3 is TGTGCCAGCTCACCAAGCGATACAGGGAAATACGGCTACACCTTC. It specifies CASSPSDTGKYGYTF.

This clonotype was counted at least ten times. The chain combines TRBV20-1 with TRBJ2-1; D is unclear. With 6 bases removed from V and 0 bases from J, the gap between germline ends came to 9 bases. The length of the CDR3 is 13 residues. Looked up from germline, CDR1 is DFQATT and CDR2 is SNEGSKA (reference sequence). This CDR3 reads CSASPSSYNEQFF. The CDR3 nucleotides are TGCAGTGCAAGCCCGAGCTCCTACAATGAGCAGTTCTTC.